This TCR beta chain stems from a study of blood T cells in healthy people across ages. The CDR3 is 17 residues long. After removal of 3 bases from V and 4 bases from J, the junction contained 12 bases not matched to a gene. Together with a sample-barcoded 5' primer, a J-beta primer mix was included in a second PCR lasting about 7 to 11 cycles. MiXCR, run by TCRdb on the 5' RACE reads, gives a single entry per CDR3 protein. The data show over 1,500,000 distinct CDR3 sequences, about 39% seen once. Sequencing input: blood. The clonotype originates from a human donor in good health. The rearrangement uses TRBV12-3 or TRBV12-4 and TRBJ2-1; 7 bases map to TRBD1. In nucleotides, the CDR3 is TGTGCCAGCAGTTTTGGGATAGACAGGGCTATTTACAATGAGCAGTTCTTC. It is translated as CASSFGIDRAIYNEQFF.